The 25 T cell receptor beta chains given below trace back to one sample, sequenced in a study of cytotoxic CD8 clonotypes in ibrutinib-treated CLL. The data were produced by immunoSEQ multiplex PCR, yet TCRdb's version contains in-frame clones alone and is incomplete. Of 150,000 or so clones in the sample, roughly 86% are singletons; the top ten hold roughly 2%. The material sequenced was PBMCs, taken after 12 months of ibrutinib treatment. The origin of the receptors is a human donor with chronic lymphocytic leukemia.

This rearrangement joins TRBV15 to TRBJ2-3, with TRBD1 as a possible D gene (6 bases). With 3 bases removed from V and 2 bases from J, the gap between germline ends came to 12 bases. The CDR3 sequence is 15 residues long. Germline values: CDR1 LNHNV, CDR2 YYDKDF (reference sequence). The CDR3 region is CATSSGGTDTDTQYF. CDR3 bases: TGTGCCACCAGCAGTGGGGGCACGGACACAGATACGCAGTATTTT. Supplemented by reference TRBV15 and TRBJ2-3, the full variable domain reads DAMVIQNPRYQVTQFGKPVTLSCSQTLNHNVMYWYQQKSSQAPKLLFHYYDKDFNNEADTPDNFQSRRPNTSFCFLDIRSPGLGDTAMYLCATSSGGTDTDTQYFGPGTRLTVL.

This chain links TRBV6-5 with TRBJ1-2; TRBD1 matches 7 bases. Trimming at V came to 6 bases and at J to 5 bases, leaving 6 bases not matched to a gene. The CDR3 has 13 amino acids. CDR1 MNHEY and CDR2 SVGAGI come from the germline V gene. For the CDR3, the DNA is TGTGCCAGCAGCTCGGACAGGTTTTATGGCTACACCTTC. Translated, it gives CASSSDRFYGYTF.

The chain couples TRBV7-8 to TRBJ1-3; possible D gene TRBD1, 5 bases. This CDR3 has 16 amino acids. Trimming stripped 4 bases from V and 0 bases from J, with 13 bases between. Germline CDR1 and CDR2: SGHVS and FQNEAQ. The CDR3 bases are TGTGCCAGCAGCTACGACAGAGCTCGCTCTGGAAACACCATATATTTT. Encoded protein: CASSYDRARSGNTIYF.

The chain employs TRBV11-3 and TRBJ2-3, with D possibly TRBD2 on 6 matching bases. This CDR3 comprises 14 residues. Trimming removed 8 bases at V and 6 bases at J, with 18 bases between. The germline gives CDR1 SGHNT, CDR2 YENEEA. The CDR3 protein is CASRDSTARDTQYF. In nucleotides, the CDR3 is TGTGCCAGCCGGGACTCCACAGCGCGCGATACGCAGTATTTT. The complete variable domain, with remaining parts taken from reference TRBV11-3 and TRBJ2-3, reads EAGVVQSPRYKIIEKKQPVAFWCNPISGHNTLYWYLQNLGQGPELLIRYENEEAVDDSQLPKDRFSAERLKGVDSTLKIQPAELGDSAVYLCASRDSTARDTQYFGPGTRLTVL.

CDR3 sequence reads: CASSLGEVTEAFF. The CDR3 nucleotides are TGTGCCAGCAGCTTAGGGGAGGTCACTGAAGCTTTCTTT. The chain combines TRBV7-9 with TRBJ1-1; no clear D. Trimming cost V 1 base and J 4 bases, with 7 bases left between them. CDR1 and CDR2 from the germline V gene are SEHNR and FQNEAQ (reference sequence). The length of the CDR3 is 13 residues.

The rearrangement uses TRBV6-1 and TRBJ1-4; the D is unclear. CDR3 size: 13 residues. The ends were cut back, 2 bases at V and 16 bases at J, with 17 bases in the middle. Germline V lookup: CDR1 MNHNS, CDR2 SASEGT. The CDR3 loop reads CASSERTADRGFF. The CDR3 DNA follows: TGTGCCAGCAGTGAACGGACGGCCGATCGTGGGTTTTTT.

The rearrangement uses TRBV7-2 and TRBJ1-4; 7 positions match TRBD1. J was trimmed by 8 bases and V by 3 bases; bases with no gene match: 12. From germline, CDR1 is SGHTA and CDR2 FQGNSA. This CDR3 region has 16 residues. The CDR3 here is CASSLDRSAFEEKLFF. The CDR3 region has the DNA TGTGCCAGCAGCTTGGACAGGTCGGCTTTCGAGGAAAAACTGTTTTTT.

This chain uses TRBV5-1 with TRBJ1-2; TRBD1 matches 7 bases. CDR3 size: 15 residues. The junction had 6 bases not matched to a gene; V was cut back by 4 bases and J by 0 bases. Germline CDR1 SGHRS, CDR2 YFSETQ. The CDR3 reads CASSQGTETNYGYTF. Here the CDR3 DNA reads TGCGCCAGCAGCCAGGGGACAGAGACTAACTATGGCTACACCTTC.

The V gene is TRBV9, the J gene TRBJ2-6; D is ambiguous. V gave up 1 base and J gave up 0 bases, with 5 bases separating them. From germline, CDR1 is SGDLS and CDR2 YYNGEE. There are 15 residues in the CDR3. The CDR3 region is CASSVSASGANVLTF. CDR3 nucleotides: TGTGCCAGCAGCGTATCGGCCTCTGGGGCCAACGTCCTGACTTTC.

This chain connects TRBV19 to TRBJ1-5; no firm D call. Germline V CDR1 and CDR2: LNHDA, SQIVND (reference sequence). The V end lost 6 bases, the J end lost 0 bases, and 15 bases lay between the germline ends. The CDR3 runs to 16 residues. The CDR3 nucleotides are TGTGCCAGTAGCCCACAGAATTCTTATAGCAATCAGCCCCAGCATTTT. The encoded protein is CASSPQNSYSNQPQHF.

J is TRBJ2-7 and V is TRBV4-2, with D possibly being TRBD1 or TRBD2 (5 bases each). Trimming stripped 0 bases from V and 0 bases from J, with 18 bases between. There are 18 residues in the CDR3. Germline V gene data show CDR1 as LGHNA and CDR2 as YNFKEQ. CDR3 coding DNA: TGTGCCAGCAGCCAAGATAGGGGCCGGGACGCAAGCTCCTACGAGCAGTACTTC. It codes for CASSQDRGRDASSYEQYF.

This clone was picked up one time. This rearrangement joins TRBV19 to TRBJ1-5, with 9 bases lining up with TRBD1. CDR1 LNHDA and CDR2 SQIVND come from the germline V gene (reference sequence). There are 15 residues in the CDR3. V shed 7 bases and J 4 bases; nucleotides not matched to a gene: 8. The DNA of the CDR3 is TGTGCCAGTATACACAGGACAGGGGTTAATCAGCCCCAGCATTTT. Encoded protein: CASIHRTGVNQPQHF.

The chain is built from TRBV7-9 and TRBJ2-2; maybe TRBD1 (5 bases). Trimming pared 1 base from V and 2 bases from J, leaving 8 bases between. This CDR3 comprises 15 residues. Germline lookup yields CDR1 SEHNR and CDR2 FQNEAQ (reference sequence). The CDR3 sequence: CASSLDQGNTGELFF. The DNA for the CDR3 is TGTGCCAGCAGCTTAGACCAGGGCAACACCGGGGAGCTGTTTTTT.

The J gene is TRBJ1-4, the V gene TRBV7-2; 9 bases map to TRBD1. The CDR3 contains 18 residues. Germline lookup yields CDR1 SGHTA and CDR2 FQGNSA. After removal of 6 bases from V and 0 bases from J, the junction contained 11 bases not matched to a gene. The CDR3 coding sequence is TGTGCCAGCAGGCCGGGGACAGGGTTCTCCGCAACTAATGAAAAACTGTTTTTT. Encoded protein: CASRPGTGFSATNEKLFF. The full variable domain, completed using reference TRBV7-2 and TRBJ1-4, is GAGVSQSPSNKVTEKGKDVELRCDPISGHTALYWYRQSLGQGLEFLIYFQGNSAPDKSGLPSDRFSAERTGGSVSTLTIQRTQQEDSAVYLCASRPGTGFSATNEKLFFGSGTQLSVL.

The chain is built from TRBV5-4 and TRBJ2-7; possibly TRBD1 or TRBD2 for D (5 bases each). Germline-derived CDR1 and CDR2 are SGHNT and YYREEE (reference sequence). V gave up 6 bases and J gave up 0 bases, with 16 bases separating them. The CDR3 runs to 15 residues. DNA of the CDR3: TGTGCCAGCACCAACGGCGAGGGGAACTCCTACGAGCAGTACTTC. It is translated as CASTNGEGNSYEQYF.

CDR3 in amino acids: CASSPRGPGRVSGNTIYF. The CDR3 nucleotides are TGTGCCAGCTCACCACGGGGTCCCGGCAGAGTCTCTGGAAACACCATATATTTT. V gene TRBV18 combines with J gene TRBJ1-3; D uncertain. The CDR3 is 18 residues long. The V and J ends lost 1 base and 0 bases respectively, with 16 bases between them. Germline CDR1 reads KGHSH; CDR2 reads LQKENI.

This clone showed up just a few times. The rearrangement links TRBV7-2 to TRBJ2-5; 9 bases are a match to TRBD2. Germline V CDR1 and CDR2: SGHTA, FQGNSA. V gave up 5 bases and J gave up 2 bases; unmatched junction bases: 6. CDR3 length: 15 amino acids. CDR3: CASSPRTSEQETQYF. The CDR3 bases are TGTGCCAGCAGCCCGCGGACTAGCGAACAAGAGACCCAGTACTTC.

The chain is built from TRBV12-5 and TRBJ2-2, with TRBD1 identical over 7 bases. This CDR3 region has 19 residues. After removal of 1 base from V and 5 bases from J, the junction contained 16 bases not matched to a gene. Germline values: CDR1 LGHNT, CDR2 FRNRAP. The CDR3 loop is CASGLGALIGQEKTGELFF. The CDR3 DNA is TGTGCTAGTGGTTTGGGAGCTCTAATAGGACAGGAAAAAACCGGGGAGCTGTTTTTT. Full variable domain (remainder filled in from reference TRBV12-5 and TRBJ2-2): DARVTQTPRHKVTEMGQEVTMRCQPILGHNTVFWYRQTMMQGLELLAYFRNRAPLDDSGMPKDRFSAEMPDATLATLKIQPSEPRDSAVYFCASGLGALIGQEKTGELFFGEGSRLTVL.

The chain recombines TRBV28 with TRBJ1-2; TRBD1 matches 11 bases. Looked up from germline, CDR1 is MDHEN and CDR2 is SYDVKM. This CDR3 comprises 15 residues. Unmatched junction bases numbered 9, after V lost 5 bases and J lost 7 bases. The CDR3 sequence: CASSGPGQGVGGYTF. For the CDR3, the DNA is TGTGCCAGCAGTGGACCGGGACAGGGGGTTGGTGGCTACACCTTC.

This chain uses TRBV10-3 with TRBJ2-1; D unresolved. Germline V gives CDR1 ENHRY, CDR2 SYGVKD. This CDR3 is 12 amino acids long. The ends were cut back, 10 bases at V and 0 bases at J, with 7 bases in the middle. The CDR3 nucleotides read TGTGCCACAAGAGGCTCCTACAATGAGCAGTTCTTC. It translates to CATRGSYNEQFF.

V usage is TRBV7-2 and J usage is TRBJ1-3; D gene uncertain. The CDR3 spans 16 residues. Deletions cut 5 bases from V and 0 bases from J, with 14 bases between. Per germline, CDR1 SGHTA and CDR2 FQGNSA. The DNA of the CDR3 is TGTGCCAGCAGCCCCCACCAGAGCTCCTCTGGAAACACCATATATTTT. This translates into CASSPHQSSSGNTIYF. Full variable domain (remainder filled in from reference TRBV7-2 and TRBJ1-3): GAGVSQSPSNKVTEKGKDVELRCDPISGHTALYWYRQSLGQGLEFLIYFQGNSAPDKSGLPSDRFSAERTGGSVSTLTIQRTQQEDSAVYLCASSPHQSSSGNTIYFGEGSWLTVV.

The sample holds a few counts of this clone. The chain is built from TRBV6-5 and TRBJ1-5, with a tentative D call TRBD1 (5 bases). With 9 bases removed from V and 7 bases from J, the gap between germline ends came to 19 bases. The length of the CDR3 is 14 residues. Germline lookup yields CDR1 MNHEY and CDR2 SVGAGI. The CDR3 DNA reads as TGTGCCAGTAGGGCCCTCGAGGGGCACCAGCCCCAGCATTTT. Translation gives CASRALEGHQPQHF.

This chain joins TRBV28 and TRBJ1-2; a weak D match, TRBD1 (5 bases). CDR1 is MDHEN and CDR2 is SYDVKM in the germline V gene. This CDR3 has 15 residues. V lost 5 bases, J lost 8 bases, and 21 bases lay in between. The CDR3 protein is CASSPLGGGSKGYTF. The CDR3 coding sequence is TGTGCCAGCAGTCCGCTCGGGGGGGGATCTAAGGGCTACACCTTC.

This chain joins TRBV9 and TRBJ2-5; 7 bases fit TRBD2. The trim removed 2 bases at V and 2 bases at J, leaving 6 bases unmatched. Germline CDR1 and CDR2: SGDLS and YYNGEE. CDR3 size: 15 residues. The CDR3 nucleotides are TGTGCCAGCAGCGTGAGCGGGATCCTTCAAGAGACCCAGTACTTC. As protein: CASSVSGILQETQYF.

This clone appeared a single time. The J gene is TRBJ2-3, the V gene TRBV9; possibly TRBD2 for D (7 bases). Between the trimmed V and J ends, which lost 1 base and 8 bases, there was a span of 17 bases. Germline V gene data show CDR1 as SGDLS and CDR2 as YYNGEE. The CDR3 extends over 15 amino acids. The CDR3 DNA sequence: TGTGCCAGCAGCGTAAAGGGGGAGGGAGTGGGTACGCAGTATTTT. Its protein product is CASSVKGEGVGTQYF.